Listed here are 3 T cell receptor beta chains from one sample, sequenced in a study of identical twins. TCRdb re-called the 5' RACE reads through MiXCR, storing one row per CDR3 protein. The repertoire holds around 670,000 distinct CDR3 sequences, with around 6% as singletons. The specimen sequenced was naive T cells sorted from blood. The receptors were gathered from a man younger than 35 in good health.

The chain couples TRBV5-1 to TRBJ2-3; TRBD2 aligns across 11 bases. Germline V gene sequence: CDR1 SGHRS, CDR2 YFSETQ. Unmatched junction bases numbered 8, after V lost 5 bases and J lost 6 bases. The CDR3 sequence is 15 residues long. The CDR3 is CASRTGTSGSDTQYF. In DNA, the CDR3 is TGCGCCAGCAGGACCGGGACTAGCGGCTCGGATACGCAGTATTTT.

This clonotype was detected ten times or more. This chain joins TRBV5-1 and TRBJ1-2; D not resolved. The CDR3 sequence is 14 residues long. The ends were cut back, 3 bases at V and 3 bases at J, with 12 bases in the middle. The germline V gene encodes CDR1 SGHRS and CDR2 YFSETQ. The CDR3 loop is CASSYGEDHYGYTF. CDR3 bases: TGCGCCAGCAGCTACGGAGAGGACCACTATGGCTACACCTTC.

This clonotype was seen only a few times. The chain recombines TRBV5-1 with TRBJ2-7, with 12 nucleotides matching TRBD1. CDR1 and CDR2 from the germline V gene are SGHRS and YFSETQ. Losses at the gene ends were 2 bases for V and 4 bases for J; bases not matched to a gene: 4. The CDR3 sequence is 15 residues long. CDR3 DNA sequence: TGCGCCAGCAGCTTTCCGGGACAGGGGGCGTACGAGCAGTACTTC. Amino acid sequence: CASSFPGQGAYEQYF.